Given below is one T cell receptor beta chain in context. The antigen remains undetermined. An input of roughly 0.45 to 1 ug of RNA was subjected to reverse transcription using random hexamers. Amplification of the TCR beta CDR3 was carried out by immunoSEQ multiplex PCR, which spanned a total of 54 Vbeta and 13 Jbeta segments. TCRdb itself ran the immunoSEQ multiplex PCR reads through MiXCR, one entry per CDR3 protein. This sample has under 200,000 distinct CDR3 sequences; 90% to 95% occur once, and the top ten carry about 0.16%. These data belong to a study of CD8 T cells in Susac syndrome. General study results and limits: The study recognized that its TCR sequencing and HLA analysis covered a relatively small number of individuals.

Deletions cut 2 bases from V and 8 bases from J, with 13 bases between. The CDR3 covers 14 residues. Germline CDR1 is SGHNT and CDR2 is YYREEE (reference sequence). The multiple sclerosis control group comprised treatment-naive patients with stable or active relapsing-remitting disease. Negative isolation yielded CD4+ and CD8+ T cells, and FACS enriched TEMRA cells. The chain is built from TRBV5-4 and TRBJ1-4; no clear D gene. This TCR was sampled from a human donor with multiple sclerosis. Sequencing was performed on CD8+ T cells from PBMCs. For the CDR3, the DNA is TGTGCCAGCAGCTTAGGTTCGGGTGGCGAAAAACTGTTTTTT. This sequence encodes CASSLGSGGEKLFF.